This is a list of T cell receptor beta chains from one sample in a study of T cell changes during pregnancy in multiple sclerosis. Clones were read by immunoSEQ multiplex PCR, and TCRdb kept only the in-frame ones, dropping some. The table records 25,000 to 30,000 clones, around 90% of them present only once. The sequencing used CD4+ T cells from peripheral blood mononuclear cells, collected in the first trimester of pregnancy. All receptors come from a female donor in good health, enrolled as a control in a pregnancy study. The CDR3 runs from the conserved cysteine through the conserved F or W. D genes are given only for firm matches. Only part of the rows carry a size: once, few, many, or a class if the clone is expanded.

TRBV21-1	.	.	TRBJ2-5	TGTGCCAGCAGCATTTTCCGGACTAGCGGGAAGGGAGAGACCCAGTACTTC	CASSIFRTSGKGETQYF
TRBV29-1	.	once	TRBJ1-4	TGCAGCGTCCACCCCTTTTTGGGCGAAAAACTGTTTTTT	CSVHPFLGEKLFF
TRBV28	TRBD1	.	TRBJ2-2	TGTGCCAGCAGTTTCGGGACAGGGAACACCGGGGAGCTGTTTTTT	CASSFGTGNTGELFF
TRBV6-1	.	.	TRBJ1-6	TGTGCCGCCGGCAGGGATAGCTATAATTCACCCCTCCACTTT	CAAGRDSYNSPLHF
TRBV9	.	.	TRBJ2-5	TGTGCCAGCAGCGTAGGAACTAGCAGGGAGACCCAGTACTTC	CASSVGTSRETQYF
TRBV30	.	.	TRBJ1-2	TGTGCCTGGAGTGGGGGCGGGATTTATGGCTACACCTTC	CAWSGGGIYGYTF
TRBV28	.	.	TRBJ2-3	TGTGCCAGCAGTTGGGGCGATACGCAGTATTTT	CASSWGDTQYF
TRBV10-3	TRBD2	.	TRBJ2-3	TGTGCCATCAGCAACGGACGGACCGGGGGGGATACGCAGTATTTT	CAISNGRTGGDTQYF
TRBV6-1	TRBD1	.	TRBJ1-2	TGTGCCAGCAGTGAAGCTTTGGGACAGCGATTCTATGGCTACACCTTC	CASSEALGQRFYGYTF
TRBV6-5	.	.	TRBJ2-1	TGTGCCAGCACTACAGGGTTTGAGCAGTTCTTC	CASTTGFEQFF
TRBV7-3	TRBD2	.	TRBJ2-1	TGTGCCAGCAGCGCTGGGACTAGCGCCTACAATGAGCAGTTCTTC	CASSAGTSAYNEQFF
TRBV19	TRBD1	.	TRBJ1-1	TGTGCCAGTAGTGCCTTTGGGACAGCGAACACTGAAGCTTTCTTT	CASSAFGTANTEAFF
TRBV6-1	TRBD1	.	TRBJ1-1	TGTGCCAGCAGTGAAAACAGGGGGCGGACTGAAGCTTTCTTT	CASSENRGRTEAFF
TRBV4-3	.	.	TRBJ2-3	TGCGCCAGCAGCCAAGGTACAGGTTCTAGCACAGATACGCAGTATTTT	CASSQGTGSSTDTQYF
TRBV13	.	.	TRBJ2-5	TGTGCCAGCAGCTTAAAACTACTAGAGACCCAGTACTTC	CASSLKLLETQYF
TRBV19	TRBD2	.	TRBJ2-1	TGTGCCAGTAGCGGATTAGCGGGGGGGCCCTATGAGCAGTTCTTC	CASSGLAGGPYEQFF
TRBV6-4	TRBD2	.	TRBJ2-1	TGTGCCAGCAGTGACGGCGGGGGGGCCGGGAATGAGCAGTTCTTC	CASSDGGGAGNEQFF
TRBV27	TRBD2	once	TRBJ2-7	TGTGCCAGCAGTTTAATAGCGGGAGTTCACGAGCAGTACTTC	CASSLIAGVHEQYF
TRBV6-1	.	.	TRBJ1-1	TGTGCCAGCAGTGAACAGGTCCTGGGGAACACTGAAGCTTTCTTT	CASSEQVLGNTEAFF
TRBV19	.	.	TRBJ2-1	TGTGCCAGTACTATGGGCCCATCGTCGAGTGAGCAGTTCTTC	CASTMGPSSSEQFF
TRBV28	TRBD2	.	TRBJ2-1	TGTGCCAGCAGTTTATCTAAAGCGGGGGGCTACAATGAGCAGTTCTTC	CASSLSKAGGYNEQFF
TRBV6-4	.	.	TRBJ2-1	TGTGCCAGCAGTGACCACCGGGGGACCGGTTACGAGCAGTTCTTC	CASSDHRGTGYEQFF
TRBV6-1	.	.	TRBJ1-2	TGTGCCAGTTCTAGGGGGAACTATGGCTACACCTTC	CASSRGNYGYTF
TRBV7-2	TRBD2	.	TRBJ2-2	TGTGCCAGCAGCTTAAACAACGGGGGGTACTCGAACACCGGGGAGCTGTTTTTT	CASSLNNGGYSNTGELFF
TRBV14	.	.	TRBJ2-3	TGTGCCAGCAGCCAAGATCTTGGTAGGGGAGATACGCAGTATTTT	CASSQDLGRGDTQYF
TRBV2	.	.	TRBJ2-5	TGTGCCAGCAGCAAGGAACAGGGTCAAGAGACCCAGTACTTC	CASSKEQGQETQYF
TRBV7-9	.	.	TRBJ2-5	TGTGCCAGCAGCCCGCCGACTTGGGAGACCCAGTACTTC	CASSPPTWETQYF
TRBV6-4	TRBD1	.	TRBJ2-2	TGTGCCAGCAGTGGAGGGACAGGGGTGGACGGCACCGGGGAGCTGTTTTTT	CASSGGTGVDGTGELFF
TRBV5-4	TRBD1	.	TRBJ1-1	TGTGCCAGCAGCTTGGGGGGGAAGGGGGCGGAAGGAGCTTTCTTT	CASSLGGKGAEGAFF
TRBV7-7	TRBD1	.	TRBJ2-5	TGTGCTAGCAGCTTAGGGGACAGGGTACAAGAGACCCAGTACTTC	CASSLGDRVQETQYF
TRBV5-4	.	.	TRBJ1-2	TGTGCCAGCAGCCTCGAGACAGGCTCCTTTAACTATGGCTACACCTTC	CASSLETGSFNYGYTF
TRBV6-1	.	once	TRBJ2-5	TGTGCCAGCGAGAAAACCGGGTACCAAGAGACCCAGTACTTC	CASEKTGYQETQYF
TRBV18	.	once	TRBJ2-2	TGTGCCAGCTCACGAACGACAGACACCGGGGAGCTGTTTTTT	CASSRTTDTGELFF
TRBV5-1	TRBD2	.	TRBJ2-7	TGCGCCAGCAGCTCCACAGCGACTAGCGGGGGGTCGTACGAGCAGTACTTC	CASSSTATSGGSYEQYF
TRBV7-2	.	.	TRBJ1-5	TGTGCCAGCAGCTTAACAGGGTATGTTTATCAGCCCCAGCATTTT	CASSLTGYVYQPQHF
TRBV13	.	.	TRBJ2-3	TGTGCCAGCAGCCCCGATGCGTCCGTTGGAGATACGCAGTATTTT	CASSPDASVGDTQYF
TRBV11-2	TRBD1	.	TRBJ2-7	TGTGCCAGCAGCTCACGGACAGGGACCACCTACGAGCAGTACTTC	CASSSRTGTTYEQYF
TRBV30	.	.	TRBJ1-2	TGTGCCTGGGTCCAACAGGGTTTTTATGGCTACACCTTC	CAWVQQGFYGYTF
TRBV4-1	.	.	TRBJ2-2	TGCGCCAGCAGCCAAGACGCGGGCCTGAACACCGGGGAGCTGTTTTTT	CASSQDAGLNTGELFF
TRBV28	.	.	TRBJ1-2	TGTGCCAGCAGTTTACTTCCCGGACTGGCTGGCTACACCTTC	CASSLLPGLAGYTF
TRBV7-2	.	.	TRBJ2-5	TGTGCCAGCAGCTTAGTCCAGCAAGAGACCCAGTACTTC	CASSLVQQETQYF
TRBV28	TRBD2	.	TRBJ2-3	TGTGCCAGCAGCCCCCATAGCGGGGGGATGGCAGATACGCAGTATTTT	CASSPHSGGMADTQYF
TRBV7-9	.	.	TRBJ1-4	TGTGCCAGCAGCTTCAGTGGGGGACGGGAGATCCGAAAACTGTTTTTT	CASSFSGGREIRKLFF
TRBV10-3	TRBD1	.	TRBJ2-2	TGTGCCATCAGCGCCTGGACAGGTCGAGCCGGGGAGCTGTTTTTT	CAISAWTGRAGELFF
TRBV18	TRBD1	.	TRBJ2-3	TGTGCCAGCTCCCCAGGGACAGGGGGCGCAGATACGCAGTATTTT	CASSPGTGGADTQYF
TRBV6-6	.	.	TRBJ1-4	TGTGCCAGCAGTTACACGGAGGGGTTGAGCGAAAAACTGTTTTTT	CASSYTEGLSEKLFF
TRBV5-4	.	.	TRBJ2-3	TGTGCCAGCAGCGCGCAGGGGTCCACAGATACGCAGTATTTT	CASSAQGSTDTQYF
TRBV7-3	.	once	TRBJ2-1	TGTGCCAGCAGCTTAAACACGAACAATGAGCAGTTCTTC	CASSLNTNNEQFF
TRBV19	.	.	TRBJ1-4	TGTGCCAGTAGTACTGCAGGGAGGGCAACTAATGAAAAACTGTTTTTT	CASSTAGRATNEKLFF
TRBV11-1	.	.	TRBJ2-3	TGTGCCAGCAGCTTAACTCGCGTCACAGATACGCAGTATTTT	CASSLTRVTDTQYF
TRBV19	TRBD1	.	TRBJ1-1	TGTGCCAGTAGTATAACAGGGGGCGGTAGCACTGAAGCTTTCTTT	CASSITGGGSTEAFF
TRBV30	.	.	TRBJ2-2	TGTGCCAACGGAGCCCAAGCTTGGGCCGGGGAGCTGTTTTTT	CANGAQAWAGELFF
TRBV2	.	.	TRBJ1-5	TGTGCCAGCAGTGATCTACAGGCAAGCAATCAGCCCCAGCATTTT	CASSDLQASNQPQHF
TRBV7-8	TRBD2	.	TRBJ2-3	TGTGCCAGCAGCTTGCGGACTAGCGGGGACCAAGATACGCAGTATTTT	CASSLRTSGDQDTQYF
TRBV28	TRBD2	.	TRBJ2-1	TGTGCCAGCAGGGCCGTGGCTAGCGGGAGGCTTGAGCAGTTCTTC	CASRAVASGRLEQFF